Described below is a single T cell receptor (beta chain) sequence and its context. Trimming removed 4 bases from V and 8 bases from J, with 8 bases in between. The CDR3 length is 12 residues. Germline CDR1 reads MNHEY; CDR2 reads SVGAGI. The authors' processing: Quantification of nucleated cells was approximated via reference gene primer amplification. Repertoires were generated with immunoSEQ multiplex PCR, while TCRdb's copy carries only in-frame clones and drops some. Clonal size and the V and J genes are those of that table, whereas D and trimming came from the DNA. This table holds fewer than 25,000 clones, about 91% found once. These data come from a study of blood T cell repertoires in COVID-19. Study as a whole: Specimens from acute and convalescent COVID-19 originated in the United States, Italy and Spain. T cells, B-cell-depleted T cells, or PBMCs supplied cDNA or gDNA.

The J gene is TRBJ1-4, the V gene TRBV6-5; D is unclear. The sequencing input was peripheral blood. The TCR sequence derives from a human donor in a cohort sampled during active COVID-19. The CDR3 sequence: CASSSPGEKLFF. The CDR3 nucleotides read TGTGCCAGCAGTTCGCCCGGGGAAAAACTGTTTTTT.